The present T cell receptor (beta chain) was sequenced within a study of CXCR3-negative and CXCR3-positive naive CD8 T cells. Regarding this clonotype: Antigen specificity is unknown.

Study-level findings and limits: Hydrophobicity was higher for TRB CDR3s found in CXCR3-positive naive cells than in CXCR3-negative naive cells.

The CDR3 totals 16 residues. Germline lookup yields CDR1 SGHVS and CDR2 FQNEAQ. UMI labels and 5' RACE were used to prepare the TRB cDNA libraries. TCRdb re-called the 5' RACE reads and catalogs CDR3 proteins one per entry, DNA excluded. The table gives approximately 98,000 distinct CDR3 sequences; the top ten clones make up about 1% of it. Definition of naive CD8+ T cells rested on a CD45RO-CCR7+CD27+CD95- profile. The chain couples TRBV7-8 to TRBJ2-7; the TRBD2 assignment by TCRdb is unverifiable without DNA. Material for sequencing was naive CXCR3+ CD8+ T cells from blood. Described subset: CD45RO-CCR7+CD27+CD95- naive CD8+ T cells expressing CXCR3 (TNR3+). The receptor's source is a human donor in good health. Some clones in this sample may be carry-over from other donors' samples. CDR3 sequence reads: CASSLDGQRGTYEQYF.